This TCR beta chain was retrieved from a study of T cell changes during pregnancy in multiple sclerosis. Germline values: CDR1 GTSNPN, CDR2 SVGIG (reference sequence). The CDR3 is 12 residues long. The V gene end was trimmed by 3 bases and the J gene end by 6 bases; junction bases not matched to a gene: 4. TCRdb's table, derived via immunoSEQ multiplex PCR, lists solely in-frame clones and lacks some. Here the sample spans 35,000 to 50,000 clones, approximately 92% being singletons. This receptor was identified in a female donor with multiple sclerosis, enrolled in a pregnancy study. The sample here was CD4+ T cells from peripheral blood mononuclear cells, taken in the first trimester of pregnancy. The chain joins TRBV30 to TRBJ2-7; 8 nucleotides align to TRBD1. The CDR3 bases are TGTGCCTGGAGACCGACAGGGGCCGAGCAGTACTTC. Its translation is CAWRPTGAEQYF.